A single sample is the source of the 4 T cell receptor beta chains below, sequenced in a study of blood T cell repertoires in COVID-19. Repertoires were generated with immunoSEQ multiplex PCR, while TCRdb's copy carries only in-frame clones and drops some. Of about 300,000 clones in the sample, approximately 84% were seen once. Sequencing was carried out using PBMCs or T cells enriched from blood (not recorded which). All receptors derive from a man aged 30 to 45 who had recovered from COVID-19.

V gene TRBV10-2 combines with J gene TRBJ2-2, with 9 nucleotides matching TRBD2. This CDR3 has 15 residues. The junction had 7 bases not matched to a gene; V was cut back by 6 bases and J by 5 bases. Per the germline V gene, CDR1 is WSHSY and CDR2 is SAAADI. CDR3 region: CASRGSGSTTGELFF. Here the CDR3 DNA reads TGCGCCAGCAGAGGTAGCGGGAGTACGACCGGGGAGCTGTTTTTT.

V and J are TRBV2 and TRBJ1-3; D may be TRBD1 (5 bases). The V gene's germline CDR1 is SNHLY and CDR2 FYNNEI. Trimming stripped 7 bases from V and 3 bases from J, with 19 bases between. This CDR3 contains 16 residues. CDR3 sequence: CASTGVGVLVGNTIYF. DNA for the CDR3: TGTGCCAGCACGGGGGTTGGGGTTCTAGTTGGAAACACCATATATTTT.

A single count supports this clone. Different DNA sequences within this sample yield the same CDR3. This rearrangement joins TRBV1 to TRBJ2-1; TRBD2 was called by the table and not checked on the DNA. TRBV1 is tagged as a pseudogene. This CDR3 comprises 17 residues. The CDR3 spells CTSSPGLAGELYNEQFF. The DNA of the CDR3 is TGCACCAGCAGCCCCGGACTAGCGGGAGAGTTGTACAATGAGCAGTTCTTC.

The chain uses TRBV13 and TRBJ2-7; D possibly corresponds to TRBD2 (6 bases). The CDR3 runs to 14 residues. The V gene lost 8 bases and the J gene lost 7 bases, with 21 bases spanning the gap. Germline CDR1 is PRHDT and CDR2 is FYEKMQ (reference sequence). For the CDR3, the DNA is TGTGCCAGCCGGATGGCGGGGACGCGTCGAGAGCAGTACTTC. Translation gives CASRMAGTRREQYF.